The 5 T cell receptor beta chains presented below share a single source sample, sequenced in a study of Ad26.COV2.S vaccination and SARS-CoV-2 variants. The sample's treatment: roughly 19 received Ad26.COV2.S at low or high dose, single or two shots; about five received placebo; per-sample allocation not given. Samples were taken on day 63 after the first vaccine or placebo injection. The protocol was immunoSEQ multiplex PCR, while the TCRdb copy is restricted to in-frame clones and leaves out a portion. The sample records some 420,000 clones, approximately 87% being singletons. Sequencing used peripheral blood, obtained in a trial of Ad26.COV2.S vaccine versus placebo. The receptors come from a person between 18 and 65 years old who received the Ad26.COV2.S COVID-19 vaccine or a placebo.

The chain employs TRBV4-1 and TRBJ2-5; possible D gene TRBD1, 6 bases. There are 14 residues in the CDR3. V lost 5 bases and J lost 9, with 19 bases in between. Germline V gene lookup returns CDR1 MGHRA and CDR2 YSYEKL. CDR3 protein: CASSTGTIRMAQYF. Written as DNA, the CDR3 is TGCGCCAGCAGCACTGGGACAATCCGAATGGCCCAGTACTTC.

V and J are TRBV29-1 and TRBJ2-3, with 8 bases matching TRBD1. Germline CDR1 reads SQVTM; CDR2 reads ANQGSEA. Trimming removed 5 bases from V and 6 bases from J; junction bases left unmatched: 10. The CDR3 length is 14 residues. In DNA form, the CDR3 reads TGCAGCGTTTACGACAGGGGAGTGTCTGATACGCAGTATTTT. Protein product: CSVYDRGVSDTQYF.

The chain links TRBV6-6 to TRBJ1-2; D possibly corresponds to TRBD1 (5 bases). The CDR3 has 16 residues. V lost 3 bases, J lost 2 bases, and 16 bases lay in between. The germline CDR1 and CDR2 sequences are MNHNY and SVGAGI (reference sequence). The CDR3 sequence is CASSYISPGPNYGYTF. In DNA, the CDR3 is TGTGCCAGCAGTTATATCAGCCCGGGGCCCAACTATGGCTACACCTTC.

The chain uses TRBV5-6 and TRBJ2-1; D possibly corresponds to TRBD2 (7 bases). This CDR3 contains 15 residues. Trimming left V 5 bases short and J 5 bases short, with 17 bases between. Germline loops: CDR1 SGHDT, CDR2 YYEEEE. The CDR3 loop reads CASSDRGGPNNEQFF. For the CDR3, the DNA is TGTGCCAGCAGTGACCGCGGGGGCCCCAACAATGAGCAGTTCTTC.

The gene calls are TRBV6-6 and TRBJ2-1; no definite D call. The CDR3 length is 13 residues. The V end lost 0 bases, the J end lost 7 bases, and 7 bases lay between the germline ends. Germline V gives CDR1 MNHNY, CDR2 SVGAGI (reference sequence). The CDR3 DNA reads as TGTGCCAGCAGTTACTCCCCTACTAATGAGCAGTTCTTC. This sequence encodes CASSYSPTNEQFF.